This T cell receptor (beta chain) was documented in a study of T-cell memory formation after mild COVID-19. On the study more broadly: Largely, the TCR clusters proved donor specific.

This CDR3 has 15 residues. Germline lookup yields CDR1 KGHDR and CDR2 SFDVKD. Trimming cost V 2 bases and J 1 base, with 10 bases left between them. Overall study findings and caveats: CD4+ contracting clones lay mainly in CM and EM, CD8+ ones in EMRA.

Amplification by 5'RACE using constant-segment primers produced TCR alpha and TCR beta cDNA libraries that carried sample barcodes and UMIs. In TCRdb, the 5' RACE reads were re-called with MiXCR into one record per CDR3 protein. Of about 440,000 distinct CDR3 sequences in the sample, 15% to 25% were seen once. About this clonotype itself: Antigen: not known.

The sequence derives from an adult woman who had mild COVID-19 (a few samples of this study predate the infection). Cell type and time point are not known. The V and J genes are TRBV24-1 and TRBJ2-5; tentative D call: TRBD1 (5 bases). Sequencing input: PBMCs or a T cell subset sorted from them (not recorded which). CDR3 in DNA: TGTGCCACCAGTGATTCCTCAGGGTTCCAAGAGACCCAGTACTTC. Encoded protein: CATSDSSGFQETQYF.